The 15 T cell receptor beta chains below come from one sample, sequenced in a study of post-analysis software for immune sequencing data. General study results and limits: In patients, about five TRBV segments were more frequent than in controls, with TRBV5-6, TRBV5-1 and TRBV20-1 among them.

Built from TCR beta cDNA, the libraries had unique molecular identifiers in them. One entry per CDR3 protein, called by TCRdb with MiXCR from the PCR reads. The sample includes almost 700,000 distinct CDR3 sequences, 59% of them seen just once. Antigen specificity for these receptors is unknown. Sequencing input: blood. These receptor sequences come from a girl between 2 and 10 years old with multiple sclerosis.

This clonotype has at least ten counts. The chain uses TRBV12-3 or TRBV12-4 and TRBJ2-5; a weak D match, TRBD1 (5 bases). V was trimmed by 5 bases and J by 2 bases, leaving 9 bases between them. The length of the CDR3 is 13 residues. CDR3: CASSRQLQETQYF. The CDR3 coding sequence is TGTGCCAGCAGTCGACAGCTGCAAGAGACCCAGTACTTC.

V usage is TRBV6-1 and J usage is TRBJ2-5; 10 positions agree with TRBD2. Germline trimming cut 6 bases from V and 11 bases from J; bases unmatched to any gene: 12. The CDR3 is made up of 14 amino acids. Germline-derived CDR1 and CDR2 are MNHNS and SASEGT. The CDR3 DNA sequence: TGTGCCAGCAGGAAGCGGGGGGGAAGGAGGGAGCAGTACTTC. It codes for CASRKRGGRREQYF.

The genes are TRBV12-3 or TRBV12-4 and TRBJ2-5, with D tentatively TRBD1 or TRBD2 (6 bases each). The CDR3 spans 13 residues. V was trimmed by 5 bases and J by 9 bases, leaving 16 bases between them. The DNA of the CDR3 is TGTGCCAGCAGTGGCGGGACAACGGTTGCCCAGTACTTC. This translates into CASSGGTTVAQYF.

The chain uses TRBV29-1 and TRBJ2-3; D remains unclear. Germline V gene lookup returns CDR1 SQVTM and CDR2 ANQGSEA. This CDR3 region has 10 residues. V dropped 7 bases and J dropped 7 bases, with 9 bases sitting between them. CDR3 sequence reads: CSALSNTQYF. The CDR3 DNA follows: TGCAGCGCCCTATCTAATACGCAGTATTTT.

The chain is built from TRBV20-1 and TRBJ2-7; no definite D call. The CDR3 is made up of 13 amino acids. Germline V gene sequence: CDR1 DFQATT, CDR2 SNEGSKA (reference sequence). The ends were cut back, 5 bases at V and 2 bases at J, with 13 bases in the middle. CDR3 protein: CSAEESETYEQYF. CDR3 nucleotides: TGCAGTGCTGAGGAGTCAGAGACCTACGAGCAGTACTTC.

The V and J genes are TRBV30 and TRBJ2-4; D remains unclear. The DNA end is more similar to TRBJ2-7, so the J call may be wrong. The CDR3 extends over 13 amino acids. Germline CDR1 and CDR2: GTSNPN and SVGIG (reference sequence). The CDR3 protein is CAWSEMGGYEQYF. The CDR3 coding sequence is TGTGCCTGGAGTGAAATGGGCGGTTACGAGCAGTACTTC.

This chain links TRBV6-5 with TRBJ1-2; D might be TRBD1 (6 bases). Per the germline V gene, CDR1 is MNHEY and CDR2 is SVGAGI. V gave up 3 bases and J gave up 7 bases, with 18 bases separating them. CDR3 size: 15 residues. CDR3 sequence: CASSYYRDLGGGYTF. In DNA, the CDR3 is TGTGCCAGCAGTTATTACCGGGACCTAGGGGGTGGCTACACCTTC.

This clonotype was observed a handful of times. The rearrangement joins TRBV12-3 or TRBV12-4 to TRBJ2-5; TRBD1 matches 8 bases. V shed 2 bases and J 5 bases; nucleotides not matched to a gene: 1. This CDR3 region has 13 residues. The CDR3 here is CASSLHRGETQYF. CDR3 DNA: TGTGCCAGCAGTTTACACAGGGGGGAGACCCAGTACTTC.

This clonotype showed up just a few times. The chain carries TRBV12-3 or TRBV12-4 and TRBJ1-4; TRBD1 might be the D (5 bases). Trimming shortened V by 6 bases and J by 8 bases, and 13 bases separated the two germline ends. The CDR3 length is 13 residues. The CDR3 is CASRPWGKEKLFF. The CDR3 DNA sequence: TGTGCCAGCAGACCCTGGGGGAAGGAAAAACTGTTTTTT.

The chain joins TRBV6-2 or TRBV6-3 to TRBJ2-4, with TRBD2 matching over 8 bases. This CDR3 has 15 amino acids. V shed 7 bases, J shed 3 bases, and the junction held 8 bases outside the gene matches. The germline CDR1 and CDR2 sequences are MNHEY and SVGEGT. The CDR3 DNA reads as TGTGCCAGCACGCGGCGGGAGGTTAGCAAAAACATTCAGTACTTC. As protein: CASTRREVSKNIQYF.

This chain connects TRBV7-2 to TRBJ2-7; D unclear. Germline V gene sequence: CDR1 SGHTA, CDR2 FQGNSA. Trimming left V 3 bases short and J 6 bases short, with 12 bases between. The CDR3 length is 13 residues. CDR3 coding DNA: TGTGCCAGCAGCTTCGGCAAGGCCGGCGAGCAGTACTTC. Translated, it gives CASSFGKAGEQYF.

This chain links TRBV20-1 with TRBJ2-3, with D perhaps given as TRBD1 or TRBD2 (5 bases each). CDR1 DFQATT and CDR2 SNEGSKA come from the germline V gene (reference sequence). Trimming shortened V by 6 bases and J by 2 bases, and 15 bases separated the two germline ends. The CDR3 runs 14 residues. The CDR3 spells CSAPRTGATDTQYF. The DNA for the CDR3 is TGCAGTGCACCAAGGACTGGGGCCACAGATACGCAGTATTTT.

Comment on this clonotype: One end of the junction varies from germline; a read error may be responsible. J is TRBJ1-2 and V is TRBV10-3, with 8 positions matching TRBD1. This CDR3 contains 13 residues. Germline V gene data show CDR1 as ENHRY and CDR2 as SYGVKD. As DNA, the CDR3 is TGTGCCGTCAGTGAGTCCCCAGGGGGCCGCTACACCTTC. The encoded protein is CAVSESPGGRYTF.

This clonotype is a singleton in its sample. This rearrangement joins TRBV5-1 to TRBJ2-5, with 12 bases aligning to TRBD2. V gave up 0 bases and J gave up 5 bases; unmatched junction bases: 5. Germline CDR1 is SGHRS and CDR2 is YFSETQ. CDR3 length equals 16 residues. The CDR3, as DNA: TGCGCCAGCAGCTTGGCCCTAGCGGGGGGGCATGAGACCCAGTACTTC. This codes for CASSLALAGGHETQYF. The full variable domain, its missing parts supplied by reference TRBV5-1 and TRBJ2-5, is KAGVTQTPRYLIKTRGQQVTLSCSPISGHRSVSWYQQTPGQGLQFLFEYFSETQRNKGNFPGRFSGRQFSNSRSEMNVSTLELGDSALYLCASSLALAGGHETQYFGPGTRLLVL.

This chain connects TRBV11-2 to TRBJ2-5; 9 bases fit TRBD1. CDR1 and CDR2 (germline): SGHAT, FQNNGV. V dropped 1 base and J dropped 4; count of bases not matched to a gene: 4. This CDR3 region has 15 residues. The CDR3 sequence is CASSLGGGQGETQYF. CDR3 DNA sequence: TGTGCCAGCAGCTTAGGGGGGGGACAGGGAGAGACCCAGTACTTC.